This is a list of T cell receptor beta chains from one sample in a study of PD-1 blockade in mismatch repair-deficient tumors. Some clones are missing from TCRdb's copy, which holds only in-frame ones; the method was immunoSEQ multiplex PCR. The sample consists of around 51,000 clones, about 84% of them appearing once. The sample was peripheral blood, taken roughly 19 weeks after starting pembrolizumab. These receptors all come from an adult with mismatch repair-deficient cancer. Both conserved end residues are part of each CDR3. The D gene is left open where the match is weak. The size field is filled for only some rows; it gives once, few, many or a size class.

d_call | j_call | clone_size | v_call | cdr3_aa | cdr3_nt
TRBD1 | TRBJ2-7 | . | TRBV7-9 | CASSQGDRGRYEQYF | TGTGCCAGCAGCCAAGGGGACAGGGGGCGGTACGAGCAGTACTTC
. | TRBJ2-7 | . | TRBV27 | CASRGSSAYEQYF | TGTGCCAGCAGGGGCAGCTCCGCGTACGAGCAGTACTTC
. | TRBJ2-3 | . | TRBV5-1 | CASSLVGDRSTDTQYF | TGCGCCAGCAGCTTGGTAGGGGACCGTAGCACAGATACGCAGTATTTT
TRBD1 | TRBJ2-7 | . | TRBV5-8 | CASSLAGGTGGFFEQYF | TGTGCCAGCAGCCTGGCCGGCGGGACAGGGGGCTTTTTCGAGCAGTACTTC
. | TRBJ2-3 | . | TRBV6-5 | CASVTEDTQYF | TGTGCCAGCGTGACCGAAGATACGCAGTATTTT
TRBD1 | TRBJ1-4 | once | TRBV19 | CASSRDRGFNEKLFF | TGTGCCAGTAGTAGGGACAGGGGCTTTAATGAAAAACTGTTTTTT
TRBD2 | TRBJ2-7 | . | TRBV4-1 | CASSLAGATSYEQYF | TGCGCCAGCAGCCTAGCGGGAGCGACCTCCTACGAGCAGTACTTC
TRBD1 | TRBJ1-1 | . | TRBV19 | CASSIAPGQGVAFF | TGTGCCAGTAGTATAGCTCCGGGACAGGGTGTAGCTTTCTTT
TRBD1 | TRBJ2-7 | few | TRBV5-5 | CASSWGTVSYEQYF | TGTGCCAGCAGCTGGGGGACAGTCTCCTACGAGCAGTACTTC
. | TRBJ1-1 | . | TRBV5-4 | CASSFANTEAFF | TGTGCCAGCAGCTTCGCGAACACTGAAGCTTTCTTT
TRBD2 | TRBJ2-2 | . | TRBV5-1 | CASKIGLAYTGELFF | TGCGCCAGCAAAATCGGACTAGCTTACACCGGGGAGCTGTTTTTT
. | TRBJ2-5 | . | TRBV6-5 | CASRSGNFQETQYF | TGTGCCAGCAGGTCCGGGAACTTCCAAGAGACCCAGTACTTC
. | TRBJ1-2 | . | TRBV14 | CASSQVSGVSGYTF | TGTGCCAGCAGCCAAGTTTCAGGGGTCAGCGGCTACACCTTC
. | TRBJ2-1 | . | TRBV6-6 | CASSSLGQYNEQFF | TGTGCCAGCAGTTCCCTTGGGCAGTACAATGAGCAGTTCTTC
. | TRBJ2-1 | few | TRBV29-1 | CSVEGAYEQFF | TGCAGCGTTGAAGGGGCTTATGAGCAGTTCTTC
. | TRBJ2-3 | . | TRBV9 | CASSVGNRDPDTQYF | TGTGCCAGCAGCGTAGGAAACAGGGACCCAGATACGCAGTATTTT
. | TRBJ1-2 | . | TRBV6-6 | CASSLQVDYGYTF | TGTGCCAGCAGTCTACAGGTTGACTATGGCTACACCTTC
TRBD1 | TRBJ1-2 | few | TRBV6-1 | CASRGQGGTYGYTF | TGTGCCAGCAGGGGACAGGGAGGGACATATGGCTACACCTTC
. | TRBJ1-3 | once | TRBV5-1 | CASQGEGNTIYF | TGCGCCAGCCAAGGGGAGGGAAACACCATATATTTT
. | TRBJ2-7 | . | TRBV11-3 | CASSLVGRGNEQYF | TGTGCCAGCAGCTTAGTAGGCAGGGGAAACGAGCAGTACTTC
. | TRBJ1-2 | . | TRBV27 | CASSRIGGVYMGYTF | TGTGCCAGCAGCCGCATTGGGGGCGTTTATATGGGCTACACCTTC
. | TRBJ2-5 | . | TRBV9 | CASSVDGRRETQYF | TGTGCCAGCAGCGTAGATGGGAGACGAGAGACCCAGTACTTC
. | TRBJ2-2 | few | TRBV19 | CASSGHRDIGELFF | TGTGCCAGTAGTGGACACAGGGACATCGGGGAGCTGTTTTTT
. | TRBJ2-1 | . | TRBV7-3 | CASSLNGLDYNEQFF | TGTGCCAGCAGCTTAAACGGCCTGGATTACAATGAGCAGTTCTTC
. | TRBJ1-2 | . | TRBV6-1 | CASRGGGYGYTF | TGTGCCAGCAGGGGAGGGGGCTATGGCTACACCTTC
. | TRBJ2-5 | . | TRBV11-1 | CASRLTGRGTQETQYF | TGTGCCAGCAGACTTACAGGGAGGGGGACCCAAGAGACCCAGTACTTC
TRBD2 | TRBJ2-3 | few | TRBV7-9 | CASSPTSGYTDTQYF | TGTGCCAGCAGCCCCACTAGCGGGTACACAGATACGCAGTATTTT
. | TRBJ2-3 | . | TRBV19 | CASSIDLGAAQYF | TGTGCCAGTAGTATAGATTTGGGTGCGGCGCAGTATTTT
. | TRBJ1-2 | once | TRBV13 | CASSLEHMGGYTF | TGTGCCAGCAGCTTAGAGCATATGGGTGGCTACACCTTC